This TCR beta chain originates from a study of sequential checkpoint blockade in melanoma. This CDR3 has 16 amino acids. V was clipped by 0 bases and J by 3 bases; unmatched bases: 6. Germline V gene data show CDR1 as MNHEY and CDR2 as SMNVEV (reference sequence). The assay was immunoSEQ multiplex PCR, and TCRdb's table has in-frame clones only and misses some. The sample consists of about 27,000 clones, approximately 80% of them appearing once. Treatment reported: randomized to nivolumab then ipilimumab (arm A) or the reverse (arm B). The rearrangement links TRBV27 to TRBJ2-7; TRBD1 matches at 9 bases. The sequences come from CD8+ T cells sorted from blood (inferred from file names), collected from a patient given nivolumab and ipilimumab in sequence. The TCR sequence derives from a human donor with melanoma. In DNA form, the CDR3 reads TGTGCCAGCAGTTTATCTGGACAGGGGAGGAACTACGAGCAGTACTTC. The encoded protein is CASSLSGQGRNYEQYF.